This record concerns one TCR beta chain sequence. Its antigen is undetermined. These data originate in a study of response to subunit inactivated influenza vaccine. MiXCR was run by TCRdb on the RT-PCR reads, yielding one entry per CDR3 protein. The table lists hundreds of thousands of distinct CDR3 sequences, less than 20% of them singletons. Overall study findings and caveats: A suggestion made by the authors is that each seasonal influenza vaccination recruits few new T cells.

CDR1 and CDR2 from the germline V gene are LGHNA and YNFKEQ. The CDR3 contains 16 residues. The germline V and J ends were trimmed by 0 bases and 6 bases, with 17 bases remaining between them. The rearrangement uses TRBV4-2 and TRBJ1-2, with D maybe TRBD1 (5 bases). Sequenced material: PBMCs from blood, taken 4 to 6 days after vaccination. This receptor was obtained from a man in his fifties who received an inactivated influenza vaccine. Here the CDR3 reads CASSQEGAWGGDGYTF. In nucleotides, the CDR3 is TGTGCCAGCAGCCAAGAGGGTGCGTGGGGCGGTGATGGCTACACCTTC.